Below, one T cell receptor (beta chain) is given with its context. Its antigen specificity is not known. No much larger clonotype is one base removed from it; base qualities were not supplied. The library was built by means of 5' RACE. The instrument given in TCRdb is Illumina HiSeq 2500. The second PCR ran for about 6 to 11 cycles and used a J-beta primer mix along with a sample-barcoded 5' primer. A unique molecular identifier was introduced onto each TCR beta cDNA molecule by a template-switch 5' adaptor carrying 12 random nucleotides. Each sample yielded at least 2.5 million CDR3-containing paired-end reads. First-strand cDNA was synthesized from all RNA with the Mint cDNA synthesis kit, primed by a TRBC-specific oligonucleotide. After uracil-DNA glycosylase treatment, a first 18-cycle PCR used universal primers M1SS and BC2_uni_R on all cDNA. Per the original workflow: Each sample was normalized by randomly selecting 1 million high-quality reads, each carrying a distinct molecular identifier. Reads sharing molecular identifiers were discarded rather than binned into consensus sequences. MiTCR, run with a Q25 quality threshold and the strictest error-elimination algorithm, handled CDR3 identification, clonotype clustering and error correction. A nonparametric unseen species model with Euler transformation was used to estimate lower-bound total TCR beta diversity. TCRdb cleaned the public reads at Q25 with fastp, built clones with MiXCR and kept in-frame beta chains. CDR3 protein duplicates are merged, each entry listing the most common genes and DNA. These V and J calls are TCRdb output, not the study's own analysis. A total of approximately 780,000 distinct CDR3 sequences appear in this sample, about a quarter of them only once. The top ten clones comprise about 3% of the sample.

This record comes from a study of blood T cells in healthy people across ages (dated by TCRdb to 2014 to 2015). A note on the overall study: In model experiments, roughly one uniquely barcoded TCR beta cDNA molecule per two T cells was captured by template switching. Using deep sequencing normalized with unique cDNA molecular identifiers, the study measured how TCR beta repertoire diversity changes with age. Donors were grouped into four age groups: young (average about 15 years), middle-aged (39), aged (roughly 62) and long-lived (around 82). The study analyzed two additional independent replicas of 1 million unique cDNA reads from the same blood draw for two donors, one aged 18 to 30 and one aged 80 or older.

The 35 to 40 donors, aged 6 to 90 years, were systemically healthy Caucasian individuals from Russia. Each donor gave 8.5 to 10 milliliters of peripheral blood, collected into EDTA-treated Vacutainer tubes. PBMCs were isolated by Ficoll-Paque density-gradient centrifugation, with at least 6.5 million obtained per sample. Total RNA was extracted from PBMCs with Trizol reagent, with at least 6 micrograms obtained per sample. For every donor, flow cytometry on a PBMC aliquot measured the percentage of naive CD45RAhigh/CD27high T cells. Taken from cysteine to phenylalanine, the CDR3 has 18 residues. Only the CDR3 part of the read is kept: 54 bases, read in frame from the first base. V ends up 5 bases short and J 0 bases short, with an unmatched junction base count of 11. Based on the germline V gene (reference sequence), the CDR1 and CDR2 sequences are DFQATT and SNEGSKA. What the research found in general, with its limitations: Donor CMV infection status was unknown, potentially confounding age-related changes in expanded clonotypes. Estimates of total diversity based on one million sequenced T cells were regarded as lower bounds and as underestimates. Observed TCR beta diversity per million T cells fell roughly linearly with age, and a significant reduction was already apparent by age around 40. Bulk unsorted PBMC profiling prevented conclusive comparison of naive and antigen-experienced compartments. The long-lived group showed more naive CD4+ T cells, fewer expanded clones and increased TCR diversity than the aged group, suggesting age selection. The percentage of naive T cells measured by flow cytometry correlated strongly with observed TCR beta diversity.

The sample also formed part of further work on T cells of mothers and their children. As noted in the second study: Nine systemically healthy Caucasian individuals, comprising three mothers and their six children, were included as donors. cDNA synthesis used all of the extracted RNA, with approximately 1.6 ug of RNA in each 15 ul reaction. In the second PCR, the M1S primer added sample barcodes and 2-4 random nucleotides. Each mother yielded over 8 million TCR beta CDR3 reads and each child a few million reads. Thymic selection similarly shapes TCR recombination output in related and unrelated pairs, with minor effect from inherited differences. Normalized repertoire overlap in related mother-child pairs was always slightly higher than in unrelated mother-child pairs, but the difference was never significant. No persistent microchimeric T cell clones were detected, at a sensitivity of approximately 100 clones per million clonotypes. Deep NGS was used in the study to compare the TCR beta repertoires of mothers and children and to look for features that separate related mother-child pairs from unrelated individuals. Mothers averaged roughly 40 +/- 4 years of age and children averaged about 10 +/- 4 years. After adapter ligation with NEBNext reagents, the libraries were sequenced on Illumina HiSeq 2000 with 100+100 nt paired-end reads. To prevent cross-contamination, the mother and child libraries were prepared one month apart and sequenced in separate runs. Between about 500,000 and 2,100,000 distinct TCR beta clonotypes were identified per donor. Naive TCR beta clonotypes were estimated from low-frequency clonotypes matched to each donor's FACS-determined naive share, without sorting.

The sample consisted of blood. The origin of this receptor is a boy younger than 18 in good health. The V gene is TRBV20-1 and the J gene is TRBJ2-3; 13 of the junction bases match TRBD2. The DNA sequence is given as TGCAGTGCTCCGACTAGCGGGGGGTTTCCTTGGAGCACAGATACGCAGTATTTT. Translation gives CSAPTSGGFPWSTDTQYF.